Below are 17 T cell receptor beta chains sequenced from a single sample in a study of blood T cell repertoires in COVID-19. Repertoires were generated with immunoSEQ multiplex PCR, while TCRdb's copy carries only in-frame clones and drops some. Here the sample spans around 200,000 clones, more than 70% being singletons. The specimen was peripheral blood. The receptors come from a person between 65 and 79 years old with COVID-19, enrolled during active disease.

This rearrangement joins TRBV12-3 or TRBV12-4 to TRBJ1-1; TRBD1 might be the D (5 bases). The CDR3 runs to 13 residues. Trimming left V 3 bases short and J 6 bases short, with 11 bases between. This chain's CDR3 is CASSFRVVAEAFF. CDR3 in DNA: TGTGCCAGCAGTTTCAGGGTTGTGGCTGAAGCTTTCTTT.

This chain links TRBV6-2 or TRBV6-3 with TRBJ1-1; D unresolved. Germline V gene lookup returns CDR1 MNHEY and CDR2 SVGEGT. V lost 3 bases and J 1 base, leaving 18 bases between the germline ends. The CDR3 runs to 17 residues. The CDR3 coding sequence is TGTGCCAGCAGTTATCTCAGGAGGCATAATAGGAACACTGAAGCTTTCTTT. Protein: CASSYLRRHNRNTEAFF.

The chain recombines TRBV29-1 with TRBJ2-3; possible D gene TRBD1, 6 bases. V shed 6 bases and J shed 2 bases, with 9 bases lying between them. Germline lookup yields CDR1 SQVTM and CDR2 ANQGSEA. The length of the CDR3 is 12 residues. Here the CDR3 reads CSVRQVTDTQYF. The CDR3 DNA reads TGCAGCGTGCGACAGGTCACAGATACGCAGTATTTT.

The chain has TRBV19 and TRBJ2-3; 7 nucleotides agree with TRBD2. The trim removed 3 bases at V and 5 bases at J, leaving 11 bases unmatched. Germline lookup yields CDR1 LNHDA and CDR2 SQIVND (reference sequence). CDR3 size: 16 residues. The CDR3 here is CASSIALPGRVDTQYF. CDR3 sequence (DNA): TGTGCCAGTAGTATTGCCCTTCCGGGGAGGGTAGATACGCAGTATTTT.

The chain couples TRBV5-8 to TRBJ1-3, with D possibly matching TRBD1 (6 bases). This CDR3 contains 16 residues. V lost 0 bases and J lost 2, with 12 bases in between. The germline gives CDR1 SGHTS, CDR2 YDEGEE. The CDR3 DNA is TGTGCCAGCAGCTTGGCCGGGACAACCACTGGAAACACCATATATTTT. The encoded protein is CASSLAGTTTGNTIYF.

The gene calls are TRBV9 and TRBJ2-6, with a tentative D call TRBD2 (5 bases). CDR3 size: 16 residues. Germline V gives CDR1 SGDLS, CDR2 YYNGEE. V was pared by 4 bases and J by 2 bases, with 13 bases between. CDR3 in amino acids: CASSPSRGTGANVLTF. The CDR3 bases are TGTGCCAGCAGCCCATCGAGAGGGACTGGGGCCAACGTCCTGACTTTC.

This sequence joins TRBV5-8 and TRBJ2-1; D not certain. This CDR3 is built from 11 residues. V was clipped by 5 bases and J by 8 bases, with 8 bases between them. CDR1 is SGHTS, CDR2 YDEGEE, per germline. The CDR3 sequence: CASSIGYEQFF. The DNA for the CDR3 is TGTGCCAGCAGTATCGGGTATGAGCAGTTCTTC.

This clone was seen a few times. The rearrangement uses TRBV28 and TRBJ1-3; no firm D call. Germline CDR1 MDHEN, CDR2 SYDVKM. This CDR3 has 13 residues. Trimming removed 3 bases at V and 5 bases at J, with 8 bases between. The chain's CDR3 is CASSLPRRNTIYF. DNA of the CDR3: TGTGCCAGCAGTTTGCCTAGGAGAAACACCATATATTTT.

V gene TRBV2 combines with J gene TRBJ2-3; the match to TRBD1 covers 11 bases. The germline V gene has CDR1 SNHLY and CDR2 FYNNEI. The length of the CDR3 is 15 residues. V gave up 5 bases and J gave up 5 bases; unmatched junction bases: 6. CDR3 in DNA: TGTGCCAGCAGTCAGACGGACAGGGGGCAAGATACGCAGTATTTT. Its protein is CASSQTDRGQDTQYF.

This chain links TRBV6-5 with TRBJ1-1; a weak D match, TRBD1 (6 bases). The length of the CDR3 is 14 residues. Per germline, CDR1 MNHEY and CDR2 SVGAGI. V lost 6 bases, J lost 6 bases, and 17 bases lay in between. The CDR3 spells CASRPDRTSPEAFF. CDR3 DNA: TGTGCCAGCAGGCCAGACAGGACTTCCCCTGAAGCTTTCTTT.

The chain employs TRBV7-8 and TRBJ1-1, with D tentatively TRBD1 (6 bases). The CDR3 extends over 14 amino acids. Per the germline V gene, CDR1 is SGHVS and CDR2 is FQNEAQ. V dropped 5 bases and J dropped 6 bases, with 16 bases sitting between them. DNA of the CDR3: TGTGCCAGCAGCCAAGCGCCAGGGGCCGCTGAAGCTTTCTTT. Encoded protein: CASSQAPGAAEAFF.

The chain links TRBV5-8 to TRBJ1-1; D is ambiguous. The V gene's germline CDR1 is SGHTS and CDR2 YDEGEE. The CDR3 is 15 amino acids. V was trimmed by 4 bases and J by 6 bases, leaving 19 bases between them. The CDR3 loop is CASSLGNRRRAEAFF. The CDR3 nucleotides read TGTGCCAGCAGCCTGGGAAACCGGAGGAGGGCTGAAGCTTTCTTT.

V usage is TRBV7-3 and J usage is TRBJ1-1; maybe TRBD1 (6 bases). CDR3 length: 13 residues. Trimming left V 5 bases short and J 6 bases short, with 13 bases between. Germline CDR1 and CDR2: SGHTA and FQGTGA. CDR3 in DNA: TGTGCCAGCAGCCCCAGCGGGGGCCCTGAAGCTTTCTTT. It translates to CASSPSGGPEAFF.

This chain connects TRBV24-1 to TRBJ2-2, with D possibly TRBD1 on 7 matching bases. This CDR3 is built from 20 residues. V lost 1 base and J 5 bases, leaving 25 bases between the germline ends. Germline CDR1 KGHDR, CDR2 SFDVKD. The CDR3 bases are TGTGCCACCAGTGATTTCCCCGGAAAGGAGGGGGCATATTATACCGGGGAGCTGTTTTTT. Amino acid sequence: CATSDFPGKEGAYYTGELFF.

The rearrangement joins TRBV5-1 to TRBJ2-5; TRBD2 might be the D (6 bases). The length of the CDR3 is 15 residues. The V and J ends lost 4 bases and 0 bases respectively, with 13 bases between them. Germline CDR1 and CDR2: SGHRS and YFSETQ. This CDR3 reads CASSRSGSYQETQYF. The CDR3, as DNA: TGCGCCAGCAGCAGGAGCGGGTCCTACCAAGAGACCCAGTACTTC.

The V gene is TRBV6-5, the J gene TRBJ1-2; D may be TRBD1 (5 bases). CDR3 length: 12 residues. V was pared by 5 bases and J by 8 bases, with 12 bases between. CDR1 and CDR2 (germline): MNHEY, SVGAGI. CDR3 region: CASSPRGLGYTF. As DNA, the CDR3 is TGTGCCAGCAGTCCCCGGGGACTCGGCTACACCTTC.

The chain carries TRBV7-2 and TRBJ2-5; 14 bases map to TRBD2. Germline V gene sequence: CDR1 SGHTA, CDR2 FQGNSA. The CDR3 extends over 16 amino acids. V was clipped by 5 bases and J by 5 bases; unmatched bases: 7. The CDR3: CASSPTSGGAWETQYF. The CDR3 DNA is TGTGCCAGCAGCCCGACTAGCGGGGGGGCTTGGGAGACCCAGTACTTC.